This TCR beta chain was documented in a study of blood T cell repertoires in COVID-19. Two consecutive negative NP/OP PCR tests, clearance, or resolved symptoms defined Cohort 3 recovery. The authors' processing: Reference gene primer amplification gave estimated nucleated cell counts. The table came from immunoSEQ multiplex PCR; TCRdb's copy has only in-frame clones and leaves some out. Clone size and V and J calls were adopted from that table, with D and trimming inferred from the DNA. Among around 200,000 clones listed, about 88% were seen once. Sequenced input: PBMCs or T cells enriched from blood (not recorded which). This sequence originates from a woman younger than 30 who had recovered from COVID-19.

The CDR3 protein is CASSDAGETQYF. The DNA for the CDR3 is TGTGCCAGCAGTGACGCCGGGGAGACCCAGTACTTC. The chain recombines TRBV6-1 with TRBJ2-5; D remains unclear. Per germline, CDR1 MNHNS and CDR2 SASEGT. V was shortened by 3 bases and J by 5 bases, with 7 bases between the two germline ends. The CDR3 is 12 residues long.